The 19 T cell receptor beta chains presented below share a single source sample, sequenced in a study of technical replicates of blood from a handful of donors. Sequencing was performed with immunoSEQ multiplex PCR; in TCRdb, only in-frame clones are kept and a portion is missing. The data show approximately 15,000 clones, approximately 80% seen once. The sequenced sample was PBMCs. The receptors here all came from a human donor in good health.

The V call is TRBV9, the J call TRBJ2-2; 7 bases are a match to TRBD1. After removal of 3 bases from V and 7 bases from J, the junction contained 6 bases not matched to a gene. The CDR3 length is 14 residues. Germline V CDR1 and CDR2: SGDLS, YYNGEE. The CDR3 bases are TGTGCCAGCAGCGAAGAGGGGGCGGGCGGGGAGCTGTTTTTT. As protein: CASSEEGAGGELFF.

V is TRBV10-3 and J is TRBJ2-1; D possibly corresponds to TRBD2 (7 bases). The CDR3 has 17 amino acids. Germline values: CDR1 ENHRY, CDR2 SYGVKD. V lost 11 bases and J lost 4, with 27 bases in between. The CDR3 reads CAAKGVGASGNYNEQFF. The CDR3 bases are TGTGCCGCCAAGGGGGTCGGGGCTAGCGGAAATTACAATGAGCAGTTCTTC.

The chain couples TRBV2 to TRBJ2-2; 8 bases line up with TRBD2. The trim removed 7 bases at V and 1 base at J, leaving 11 bases unmatched. The CDR3 length is 17 residues. The germline CDR1 and CDR2 sequences are SNHLY and FYNNEI. CDR3 sequence reads: CASTRRSSGGNTGELFF. The CDR3 DNA sequence: TGTGCCAGCACCCGAAGGTCCAGCGGGGGGAACACCGGGGAGCTGTTTTTT.

This clone was counted only a few times. The chain recombines TRBV19 with TRBJ1-1; D is ambiguous. V gave up 3 bases and J gave up 3 bases, with 8 bases separating them. The V gene's germline CDR1 is LNHDA and CDR2 SQIVND (reference sequence). CDR3 length equals 13 residues. CDR3 DNA sequence: TGTGCCAGTAGTATGAATCCGGACACTGAAGCTTTCTTT. It codes for CASSMNPDTEAFF. Based on the CDR3 plus reference TRBV19 and TRBJ1-1, the full variable domain is DGGITQSPKYLFRKEGQNVTLSCEQNLNHDAMYWYRQDPGQGLRLIYYSQIVNDFQKGDIAEGYSVSREKKESFPLTVTSAQKNPTAFYLCASSMNPDTEAFFGQGTRLTVV.

The chain joins TRBV4-2 to TRBJ2-1; 9 nucleotides match TRBD2. The V segment lost 1 base and the J segment 5 bases; nucleotides outside the gene matches: 3. The CDR3 is 15 amino acids. CDR1 is LGHNA and CDR2 is YNFKEQ in the germline V gene. This chain's CDR3 is CASSQGLAGHNEQFF. In DNA form, the CDR3 reads TGTGCCAGCAGCCAAGGGCTAGCGGGGCACAATGAGCAGTTCTTC.

V and J are TRBV18 and TRBJ1-4; no definite D call. The V end lost 3 bases, the J end lost 8 bases, and 13 bases lay between the germline ends. The germline CDR1 and CDR2 sequences are KGHSH and LQKENI. This CDR3 has 14 residues. In DNA form, the CDR3 reads TGTGCCAGCTCACCGGAGGTGTTGGGCGAAAAACTGTTTTTT. Its translation: CASSPEVLGEKLFF.

The gene calls are TRBV20-1 and TRBJ2-1; D is perhaps TRBD2 (6 bases). There are 11 residues in the CDR3. CDR1 is DFQATT and CDR2 is SNEGSKA in the germline V gene (reference sequence). The germline V and J ends were trimmed by 3 bases and 9 bases, with 9 bases remaining between them. The CDR3 DNA reads TGCAGTGCTAGTAGCGGCCCTGAGCAGTTCTTC. Encoded protein: CSASSGPEQFF.

J is TRBJ2-7 and V is TRBV7-9; D is possibly TRBD1 (5 bases). Trimming took off 6 bases at V and 0 bases at J, with 12 bases between the two ends. The CDR3 totals 14 residues. Germline CDR1 SEHNR, CDR2 FQNEAQ (reference sequence). CDR3 amino acids: CASRQDVYSYEQYF. CDR3 in DNA: TGTGCCAGCAGACAGGACGTTTACTCCTACGAGCAGTACTTC.

The CDR3, as DNA: TGTGCCAGCAGCACAGGGCGTCCCCCATACGAGCAGTACTTC. Its protein is CASSTGRPPYEQYF. The J gene is TRBJ2-7, the V gene TRBV2, with D possibly matching TRBD1 (6 bases). Germline V gene data show CDR1 as SNHLY and CDR2 as FYNNEI. Trimming left V 6 bases short and J 4 bases short, with 16 bases between. The CDR3 spans 14 residues.

The chain carries TRBV5-6 and TRBJ2-6; D unclear. Trimming cost V 4 bases and J 1 base, with 6 bases left between them. The CDR3 has 14 residues. In germline, CDR1 is SGHDT, CDR2 YYEEEE. The CDR3 coding sequence is TGTGCCAGCAGCCTACTGTCTGGGGCCAACGTCCTGACTTTC. This codes for CASSLLSGANVLTF.

The chain links TRBV9 to TRBJ2-1; the match to TRBD2 covers 11 bases. The CDR3 loop spans 16 amino acids. The J segment lost 6 bases and the V segment lost 0 bases, leaving 5 bases of the junction unmatched. Germline V gene data show CDR1 as SGDLS and CDR2 as YYNGEE. CDR3 DNA: TGTGCCAGCAGCGTAGGAACTAGCGGGAGTTTCAATGAGCAGTTCTTC. The encoded protein is CASSVGTSGSFNEQFF.

Here the CDR3 reads CASSVGVAGGYEQYF. In nucleotides, the CDR3 is TGTGCCAGCAGCGTCGGAGTAGCGGGAGGATACGAGCAGTACTTC. The chain recombines TRBV9 with TRBJ2-7, with TRBD2 identical over 10 bases. Germline V gives CDR1 SGDLS, CDR2 YYNGEE. The V gene end was trimmed by 2 bases and the J gene end by 4 bases; junction bases not matched to a gene: 6. The CDR3 is 15 amino acids. Full variable domain (outside the CDR3, taken from reference TRBV9 and TRBJ2-7): DSGVTQTPKHLITATGQRVTLRCSPRSGDLSVYWYQQSLDQGLQFLIQYYNGEERAKGNILERFSAQQFPDLHSELNLSSLELGDSALYFCASSVGVAGGYEQYFGPGTRLTVT.

This sequence joins TRBV13 and TRBJ2-1; the match to TRBD2 covers 9 bases. CDR3 length: 15 residues. Germline V gene lookup returns CDR1 PRHDT and CDR2 FYEKMQ (reference sequence). Trimming at V came to 2 bases and at J to 1 base, leaving 0 bases not matched to a gene. The CDR3 loop is CASSLTSGSYNEQFF. CDR3 coding DNA: TGTGCCAGCAGCTTAACTAGCGGGTCCTACAATGAGCAGTTCTTC.

The chain carries TRBV19 and TRBJ2-7; D possibly corresponds to TRBD2 (6 bases). Germline V CDR1 and CDR2: LNHDA, SQIVND (reference sequence). V lost 8 bases and J lost 0, with 11 bases in between. CDR3 size: 13 residues. The CDR3 is CASGRDSSYEQYF. DNA for the CDR3: TGTGCCAGTGGCCGGGACTCCTCCTACGAGCAGTACTTC.

The chain recombines TRBV7-2 with TRBJ2-5, with 9 bases fitting TRBD2. The CDR3 has 17 residues. From germline, CDR1 is SGHTA and CDR2 FQGNSA. The ends lost 1 base at V and 7 bases at J; junction bases unmatched: 13. CDR3 coding DNA: TGTGCCAGCAGCTTAGATCTGGCGGGAGGGCAAACTGGGACCCAGTACTTC. It yields the protein CASSLDLAGGQTGTQYF.

V is TRBV14 and J is TRBJ2-1, with 10 positions matching TRBD1. Germline V gene data show CDR1 as SGHDN and CDR2 as FVKESK. This CDR3 contains 15 residues. The junction had 5 bases not matched to a gene; V was cut back by 4 bases and J by 5 bases. The CDR3 loop is CASSLRQGAHNEQFF. DNA for the CDR3: TGTGCCAGCAGCCTAAGACAGGGGGCACACAATGAGCAGTTCTTC. The full variable domain, in which reference TRBV14 and TRBJ2-1 provide the parts outside the CDR3, is EAGVTQFPSHSVIEKGQTVTLRCDPISGHDNLYWYRRVMGKEIKFLLHFVKESKQDESGMPNNRFLAERTGGTYSTLKVQPAELEDSGVYFCASSLRQGAHNEQFFGPGTRLTVL.

The chain combines TRBV27 with TRBJ1-4; TRBD1 agrees at 10 bases. CDR3 length: 14 residues. Germline V gene sequence: CDR1 MNHEY, CDR2 SMNVEV (reference sequence). With 7 bases clipped from V and 7 bases from J, the junction kept 6 bases outside the gene matches. The DNA of the CDR3 is TGTGCCAGCAAGGGACAGGGGCGGGTTGAAAAACTGTTTTTT. Its protein is CASKGQGRVEKLFF.

The rearrangement links TRBV5-8 to TRBJ2-5, with 9 positions matching TRBD2. Germline V CDR1 and CDR2: SGHTS, YDEGEE. The V and J ends lost 0 bases and 5 bases, in that order; junction bases with no gene match: 8. The CDR3 runs 16 residues. The CDR3 sequence is CASSLAIAGVAETQYF. The CDR3, as DNA: TGTGCCAGCAGCTTGGCCATAGCGGGAGTCGCTGAGACCCAGTACTTC.

The chain recombines TRBV5-1 with TRBJ1-2; perhaps TRBD1 as D (5 bases). Germline V lookup: CDR1 SGHRS, CDR2 YFSETQ. V gave up 2 bases and J gave up 2 bases, with 10 bases separating them. The CDR3 spans 14 residues. The CDR3 sequence: CASSFNGGNYGYTF. As DNA, the CDR3 is TGCGCCAGCAGCTTTAACGGGGGAAACTATGGCTACACCTTC.